Sequencing of this TCR beta chain was carried out in a study of blood T cells in healthy people across ages. The authors ran a second PCR of about 7 to 11 cycles using a sample-barcoded 5' primer and a J-beta primer mix. TCRdb analysed the 5' RACE reads with MiXCR anew, one entry per CDR3 protein. The table has over 1,200,000 distinct CDR3 sequences, almost 60% seen once. The receptor's source is a man between 18 and 29 years old in good health. What was sequenced was blood.

The CDR3 DNA sequence: TGCGCCAGCAGACCCAAGACTAGCGGGTCTACCTACGAGCAGTACTTC. Its translation: CASRPKTSGSTYEQYF. The genes are TRBV4-1 and TRBJ2-7, with TRBD2 matching over 10 bases. Germline CDR1 reads MGHRA; CDR2 reads YSYEKL. The ends lost 6 bases at V and 2 bases at J; junction bases unmatched: 10. This CDR3 has 16 amino acids.